These 19 T cell receptor beta chains share one sample of origin, sequenced in a study of blood T cell repertoires in COVID-19. Sequencing was performed with immunoSEQ multiplex PCR; in TCRdb, only in-frame clones are kept and a portion is missing. The data hold around 200,000 clones, with less than 85% observed a single time. Material for sequencing was peripheral blood. These TCRs come from a woman aged 45-60 years with acute or convalescent COVID-19.

The rearrangement uses TRBV4-1 and TRBJ2-1; TRBD1 aligns across 7 bases. With 0 bases clipped from V and 3 bases from J, the junction kept 2 bases outside the gene matches. Germline V gives CDR1 MGHRA, CDR2 YSYEKL. The CDR3 runs 15 residues. CDR3 protein: CASSQEPGGYNEQFF. The CDR3 region has the DNA TGCGCCAGCAGCCAAGAACCAGGGGGCTACAATGAGCAGTTCTTC.

The chain's CDR3 is CASSKRADNQPQHF. The CDR3 DNA reads TGTGCCAGTAGTAAGAGAGCTGACAATCAGCCCCAGCATTTT. The rearrangement joins TRBV19 to TRBJ1-5; D is undetermined. CDR1 is LNHDA, CDR2 SQIVND, per germline (reference sequence). The germline V and J ends were trimmed by 4 bases and 3 bases, with 10 bases remaining between them. The CDR3 totals 14 residues. The complete variable domain, with remaining parts taken from reference TRBV19 and TRBJ1-5, reads DGGITQSPKYLFRKEGQNVTLSCEQNLNHDAMYWYRQDPGQGLRLIYYSQIVNDFQKGDIAEGYSVSREKKESFPLTVTSAQKNPTAFYLCASSKRADNQPQHFGDGTRLSIL.

The chain is built from TRBV5-1 and TRBJ1-1, with TRBD1 identical over 8 bases. CDR3 length: 15 residues. The germline V gene has CDR1 SGHRS and CDR2 YFSETQ. Germline trimming cut 4 bases from V and 7 bases from J; bases unmatched to any gene: 12. The CDR3 reads CASSPGWTGRFEAFF. In DNA form, the CDR3 reads TGCGCCAGCAGCCCAGGTTGGACAGGGAGGTTTGAAGCTTTCTTT.

This clone came up a few times. This rearrangement joins TRBV6-5 to TRBJ1-2, with D tentatively TRBD1 (5 bases). The ends were cut back, 1 base at V and 6 bases at J, with 15 bases in the middle. From germline, CDR1 is MNHEY and CDR2 SVGAGI. This CDR3 is 15 amino acids long. The DNA of the CDR3 is TGTGCCAGCAGTTACTACATAGGACAAAGGGATGGCTACACCTTC. Translating it yields CASSYYIGQRDGYTF.

The rearrangement uses TRBV7-6 and TRBJ1-1, with 11 bases matching TRBD1. The V gene's germline CDR1 is SGHVS and CDR2 FNYEAQ. The CDR3 runs 15 residues. Germline trimming cut 5 bases from V and 3 bases from J; bases unmatched to any gene: 5. CDR3 sequence: CASSPGTGGYTEAFF. CDR3 DNA: TGTGCCAGCAGCCCCGGGACAGGGGGGTACACTGAAGCTTTCTTT.

This clone was counted only a few times. This chain links TRBV28 with TRBJ2-7; tentatively, D is TRBD1 (8 bases). Trimming cost V 5 bases and J 5 bases, with 19 bases left between them. This CDR3 has 15 residues. Germline V CDR1 and CDR2: MDHEN, SYDVKM. The CDR3 loop is CASSTTGGGTHEQYF. CDR3 nucleotides: TGTGCCAGCAGTACCACAGGGGGGGGAACCCACGAGCAGTACTTC.

The rearrangement joins TRBV28 to TRBJ1-2; 9 bases are shared with TRBD1. Germline trimming cut 3 bases from V and 4 bases from J; bases unmatched to any gene: 3. This CDR3 has 14 residues. Per the germline V gene, CDR1 is MDHEN and CDR2 is SYDVKM. The CDR3 DNA is TGTGCCAGCAGTTTGACAGGGGGGTCCTATGGCTACACCTTC. Its translation is CASSLTGGSYGYTF.

The chain couples TRBV18 to TRBJ2-1, with 7 nucleotides matching TRBD1. Germline-derived CDR1 and CDR2 are KGHSH and LQKENI. The CDR3 is made up of 16 amino acids. V lost 5 bases, J lost 2 bases, and 9 bases stayed unmatched. The CDR3 DNA is TGTGCCAGCTCAACCTTCGGACAGGTAGCCTACAATGAGCAGTTCTTC. Translation gives CASSTFGQVAYNEQFF.

V and J are TRBV10-1 and TRBJ2-1; TRBD2 agrees at 10 bases. From germline, CDR1 is WNHNN and CDR2 SYGVQD (reference sequence). The CDR3 has 15 amino acids. V was pared by 5 bases and J by 5 bases, with 6 bases of the junction left unmatched. CDR3 bases: TGCGCCAGCAGTCGATCCGGGACTAGCGACAATGAGCAGTTCTTC. Translating it yields CASSRSGTSDNEQFF.

This sequence joins TRBV19 and TRBJ2-7; the match to TRBD2 covers 8 bases. The CDR3 covers 15 residues. Germline values: CDR1 LNHDA, CDR2 SQIVND (reference sequence). Germline trimming cut 1 base from V and 3 bases from J; bases unmatched to any gene: 5. The CDR3, as DNA: TGTGCCAGTAGTATAGTCGGGGGGGCGCGCTACGAGCAGTACTTC. It specifies CASSIVGGARYEQYF.

This clone was detected once. V and J are TRBV18 and TRBJ1-1; 8 bases are shared with TRBD1. The germline gives CDR1 KGHSH, CDR2 LQKENI. The length of the CDR3 is 16 residues. Trimming cost V 3 bases and J 1 base; bases outside gene matches: 7. The CDR3: CASSPRAGQENTEAFF. DNA of the CDR3: TGTGCCAGCTCACCTCGAGCGGGACAGGAGAACACTGAAGCTTTCTTT.

V is TRBV7-8 and J is TRBJ1-2; the D gene is possibly TRBD1 (5 bases). Trimming stripped 5 bases from V and 1 base from J, with 8 bases between. Looked up from germline, CDR1 is SGHVS and CDR2 is FQNEAQ. The CDR3 runs 13 residues. This CDR3 is CASSPDSNYGYTF. CDR3 DNA: TGTGCCAGCAGCCCTGACAGTAACTATGGCTACACCTTC.

The CDR3 spells CAWTRRQGFAYEQYF. Written as DNA, the CDR3 is TGTGCCTGGACTAGGAGGCAGGGGTTCGCCTACGAGCAGTACTTC. V gene TRBV30 combines with J gene TRBJ2-7; possible D gene TRBD1, 6 bases. The CDR3 is 15 amino acids. The germline V gene has CDR1 GTSNPN and CDR2 SVGIG (reference sequence). V was trimmed by 4 bases and J by 2 bases, leaving 18 bases between them.

The chain employs TRBV6-6 and TRBJ1-4, with TRBD1 matching 9 bases. The trim removed 6 bases at V and 0 bases at J, leaving 5 bases unmatched. Looked up from germline, CDR1 is MNHNY and CDR2 is SVGAGI (reference sequence). The length of the CDR3 is 16 residues. The CDR3 DNA is TGTGCCAGCAGGTCCGGGACAGGGACAACTAATGAAAAACTGTTTTTT. Translating it yields CASRSGTGTTNEKLFF.

This clone has only one observation. As DNA, the CDR3 is TGTGCCAGTAGCTACAGGGAAGGGGACATTAATCAGCCCCAGCATTTT. As protein: CASSYREGDINQPQHF. This chain links TRBV19 with TRBJ1-5, with D tentatively TRBD1 (6 bases). Germline assignment: CDR1 LNHDA and CDR2 SQIVND (reference sequence). The CDR3 runs to 16 residues. Trimming pared 6 bases from V and 4 bases from J, leaving 19 bases between.

The chain links TRBV28 to TRBJ1-3, with a possible D match to TRBD1 (6 bases). V shed 7 bases and J shed 5 bases, with 15 bases lying between them. Germline CDR1 MDHEN, CDR2 SYDVKM. The CDR3 is made up of 14 amino acids. As DNA, the CDR3 is TGTGCCAGCACCCCTCGGACAGTAAGAAACACCATATATTTT. Translating it yields CASTPRTVRNTIYF.

The chain is built from TRBV24-1 and TRBJ2-7, with TRBD2 as a possible D gene (5 bases). This CDR3 is 14 amino acids long. The germline V and J ends were trimmed by 8 bases and 2 bases, with 15 bases remaining between them. Germline CDR1 reads KGHDR; CDR2 reads SFDVKD. CDR3 protein: CATTPAGETYEQYF. The CDR3 coding sequence is TGTGCCACCACCCCAGCCGGGGAAACCTACGAGCAGTACTTC.

This clone was counted once. The rearrangement joins TRBV7-6 to TRBJ1-3, with TRBD1 identical over 7 bases. The CDR3 has 17 amino acids. Germline CDR1 SGHVS, CDR2 FNYEAQ. Losses at the gene ends were 5 bases for V and 1 base for J; bases not matched to a gene: 11. The CDR3 sequence is CASSPLQGPVSGNTIYF. DNA of the CDR3: TGTGCCAGCAGCCCCTTACAGGGGCCGGTGTCTGGAAACACCATATATTTT.

To note about this clone: A read error may be the cause here, since a much bigger clone is one base away. Other DNA sequences of this sample code for an identical CDR3. This chain joins TRBV9 and TRBJ2-7; a weak D match, TRBD2 (6 bases). The CDR3 totals 19 residues. Germline CDR1 is SGDLS and CDR2 is YYNGEE. Trimming cost V 4 bases and J 2 bases, with 28 bases left between them. The CDR3 DNA reads as TGTGCCAGCAGCCCTCGATCGGATAGGAGAGCGGGTACGGCCTACGAGCAGTACTTC. Translated: CASSPRSDRRAGTAYEQYF.